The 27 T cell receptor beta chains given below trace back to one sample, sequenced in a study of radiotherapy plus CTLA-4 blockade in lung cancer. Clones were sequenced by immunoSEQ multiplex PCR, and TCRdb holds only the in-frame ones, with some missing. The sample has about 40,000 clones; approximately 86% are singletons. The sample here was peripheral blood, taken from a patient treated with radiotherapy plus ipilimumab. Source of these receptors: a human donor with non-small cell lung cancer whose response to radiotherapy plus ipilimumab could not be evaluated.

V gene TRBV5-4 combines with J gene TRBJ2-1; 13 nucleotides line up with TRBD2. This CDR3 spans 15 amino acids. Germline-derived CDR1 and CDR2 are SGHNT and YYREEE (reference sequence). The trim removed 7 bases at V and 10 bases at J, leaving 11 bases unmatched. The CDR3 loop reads CASSGGGLAGNEQFF. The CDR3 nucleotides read TGTGCCAGCTCCGGTGGGGGACTAGCGGGAAACGAGCAGTTCTTC.

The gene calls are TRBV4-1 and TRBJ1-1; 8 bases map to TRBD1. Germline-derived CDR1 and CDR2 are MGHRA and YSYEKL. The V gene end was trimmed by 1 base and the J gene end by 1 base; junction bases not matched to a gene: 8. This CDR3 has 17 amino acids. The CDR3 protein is CASSQGRTDRGNTEAFF. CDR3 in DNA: TGCGCCAGCAGCCAAGGTCGAACTGACAGGGGGAACACTGAAGCTTTCTTT.

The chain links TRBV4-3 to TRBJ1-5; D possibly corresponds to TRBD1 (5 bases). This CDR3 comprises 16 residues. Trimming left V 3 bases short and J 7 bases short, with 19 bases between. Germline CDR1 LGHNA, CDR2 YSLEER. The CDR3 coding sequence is TGCGCCAGCAGCCATTCCATCGGGGCGGGGACCCAGCCCCAGCATTTT. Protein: CASSHSIGAGTQPQHF.

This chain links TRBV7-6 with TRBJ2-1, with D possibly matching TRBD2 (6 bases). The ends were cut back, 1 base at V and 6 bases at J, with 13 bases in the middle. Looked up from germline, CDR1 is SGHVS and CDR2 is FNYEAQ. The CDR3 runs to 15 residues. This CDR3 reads CASSLVPQEGNEQFF. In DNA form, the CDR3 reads TGTGCCAGCAGCTTAGTCCCACAGGAGGGCAATGAGCAGTTCTTC. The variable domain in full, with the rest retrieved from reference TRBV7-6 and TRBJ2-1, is GAGVSQSPRYKVTKRGQDVALRCDPISGHVSLYWYRQALGQGPEFLTYFNYEAQQDKSGLPNDRFSAERPEGSISTLTIQRTEQRDSAMYRCASSLVPQEGNEQFFGPGTRLTVL.

The CDR3 sequence is CASSIVFGPRTEAFF. The CDR3 bases are TGTGCCAGTAGTATAGTTTTCGGTCCCAGGACTGAAGCTTTCTTT. The gene calls are TRBV19 and TRBJ1-1, with unresolved D. Germline V gene data show CDR1 as LNHDA and CDR2 as SQIVND (reference sequence). The CDR3 covers 15 residues. Deletions cut 1 base from V and 5 bases from J, with 14 bases between.

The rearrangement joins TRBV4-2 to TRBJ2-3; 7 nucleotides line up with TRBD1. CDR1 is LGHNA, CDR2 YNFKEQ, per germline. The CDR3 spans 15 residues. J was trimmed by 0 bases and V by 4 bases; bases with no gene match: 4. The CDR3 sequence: CASSRTGTSTDTQYF. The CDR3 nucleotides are TGTGCCAGCAGCCGGACAGGTACTAGCACAGATACGCAGTATTTT.

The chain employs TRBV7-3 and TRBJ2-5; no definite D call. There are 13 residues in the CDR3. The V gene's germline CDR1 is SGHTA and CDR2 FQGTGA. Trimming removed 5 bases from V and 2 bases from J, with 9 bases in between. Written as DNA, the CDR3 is TGTGCCAGCAGCCCCAGCGCACAAGAGACCCAGTACTTC. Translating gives CASSPSAQETQYF.

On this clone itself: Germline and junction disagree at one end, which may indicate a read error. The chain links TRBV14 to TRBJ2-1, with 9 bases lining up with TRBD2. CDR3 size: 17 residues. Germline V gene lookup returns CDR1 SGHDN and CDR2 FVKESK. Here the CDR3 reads CASSQKWNSGGYDEQFF. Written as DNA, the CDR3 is TGTGCCAGCAGCCAAAAGTGGAATAGCGGGGGCTACGATGAGCAGTTCTTC. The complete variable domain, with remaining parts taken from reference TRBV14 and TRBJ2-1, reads EAGVTQFPSHSVIEKGQTVTLRCDPISGHDNLYWYRRVMGKEIKFLLHFVKESKQDESGMPNNRFLAERTGGTYSTLKVQPAELEDSGVYFCASSQKWNSGGYDEQFFGPGTRLTVL.

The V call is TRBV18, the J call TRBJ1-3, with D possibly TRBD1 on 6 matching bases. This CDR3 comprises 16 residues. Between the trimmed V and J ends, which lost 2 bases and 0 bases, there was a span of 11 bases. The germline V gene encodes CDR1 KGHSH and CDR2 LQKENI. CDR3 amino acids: CASSPASGVSGNTIYF. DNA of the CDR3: TGTGCCAGCTCACCAGCCTCAGGGGTCTCTGGAAACACCATATATTTT.

CDR3 coding DNA: TGTGCCAGTAGTACGATGGGACTAGCGGGCAATCAGTATTTT. Translating gives CASSTMGLAGNQYF. The rearrangement links TRBV19 to TRBJ2-3; 12 bases match TRBD2. This CDR3 is built from 14 residues. J lost 12 bases, V lost 4 bases, and 8 bases had no gene match. In germline, CDR1 is LNHDA, CDR2 SQIVND (reference sequence).

The CDR3 sequence is CASSLGPGRSNQPQHF. The DNA of the CDR3 is TGTGCCAGCAGCTTGGGGCCAGGGCGTAGCAATCAGCCCCAGCATTTT. The rearrangement uses TRBV5-8 and TRBJ1-5, with D possibly being TRBD1 (5 bases). V was trimmed by 0 bases and J by 0 bases, leaving 10 bases between them. CDR1 and CDR2 from the germline V gene are SGHTS and YDEGEE. The CDR3 is made up of 16 amino acids.

The CDR3 protein is CASRLNRGSTEAFF. The CDR3 DNA reads as TGTGCCAGCAGACTAAACAGGGGTAGTACTGAAGCTTTCTTT. This chain connects TRBV28 to TRBJ1-1; 7 nucleotides align to TRBD1. Per the germline V gene, CDR1 is MDHEN and CDR2 is SYDVKM. This CDR3 is 14 amino acids long. V lost 6 bases to trimming and J lost 5 bases; unmatched junction nucleotides: 9. The complete variable domain, with remaining parts taken from reference TRBV28 and TRBJ1-1, reads DVKVTQSSRYLVKRTGEKVFLECVQDMDHENMFWYRQDPGLGLRLIYFSYDVKMKEKGDIPEGYSVSREKKERFSLILESASTNQTSMYLCASRLNRGSTEAFFGQGTRLTVV.

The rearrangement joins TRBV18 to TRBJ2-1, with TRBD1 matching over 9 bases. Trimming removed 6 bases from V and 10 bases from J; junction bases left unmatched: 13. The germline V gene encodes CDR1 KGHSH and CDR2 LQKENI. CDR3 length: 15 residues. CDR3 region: CASSLRQGVQGEQFF. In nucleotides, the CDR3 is TGTGCCAGCTCCCTCCGACAGGGGGTACAGGGGGAGCAGTTCTTC.

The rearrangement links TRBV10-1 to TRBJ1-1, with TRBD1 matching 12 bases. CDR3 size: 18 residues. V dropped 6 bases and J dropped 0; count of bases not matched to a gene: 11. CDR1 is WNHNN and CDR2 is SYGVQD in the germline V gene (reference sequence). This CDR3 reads CASSHPGQGAGMNTEAFF. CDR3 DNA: TGCGCCAGCAGCCATCCGGGACAGGGGGCAGGCATGAACACTGAAGCTTTCTTT.

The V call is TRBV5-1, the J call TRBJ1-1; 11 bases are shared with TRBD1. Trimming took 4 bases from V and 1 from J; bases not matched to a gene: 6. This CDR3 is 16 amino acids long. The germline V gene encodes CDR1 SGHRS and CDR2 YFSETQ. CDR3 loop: CASSSGQGAKNTEAFF. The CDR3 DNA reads TGCGCCAGCAGCAGCGGACAGGGGGCGAAGAACACTGAAGCTTTCTTT.

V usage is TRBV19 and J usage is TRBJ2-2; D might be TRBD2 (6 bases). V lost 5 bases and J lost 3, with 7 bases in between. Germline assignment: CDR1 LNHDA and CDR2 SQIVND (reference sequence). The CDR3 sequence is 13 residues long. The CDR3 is CASSWGDTGELFF. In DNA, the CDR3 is TGTGCCAGTAGTTGGGGGGACACCGGGGAGCTGTTTTTT.

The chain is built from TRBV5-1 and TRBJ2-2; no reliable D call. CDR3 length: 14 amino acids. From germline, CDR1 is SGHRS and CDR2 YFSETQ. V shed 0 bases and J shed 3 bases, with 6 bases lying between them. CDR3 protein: CASSLDSYTGELFF. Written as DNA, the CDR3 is TGCGCCAGCAGCTTGGACAGCTACACCGGGGAGCTGTTTTTT.

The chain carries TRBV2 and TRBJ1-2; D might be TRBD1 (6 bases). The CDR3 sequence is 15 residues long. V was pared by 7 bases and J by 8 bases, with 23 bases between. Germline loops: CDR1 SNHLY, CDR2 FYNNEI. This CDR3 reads CASKEGELGAVGYTF. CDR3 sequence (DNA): TGTGCCAGCAAAGAGGGGGAATTGGGGGCTGTAGGCTACACCTTC.

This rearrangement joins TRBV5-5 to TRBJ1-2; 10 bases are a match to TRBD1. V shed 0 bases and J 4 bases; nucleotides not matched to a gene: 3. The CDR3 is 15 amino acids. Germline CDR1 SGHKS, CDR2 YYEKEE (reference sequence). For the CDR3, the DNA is TGTGCCAGCAGCTTGGGGGACAGGGGTTCCTATGGCTACACCTTC. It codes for CASSLGDRGSYGYTF.

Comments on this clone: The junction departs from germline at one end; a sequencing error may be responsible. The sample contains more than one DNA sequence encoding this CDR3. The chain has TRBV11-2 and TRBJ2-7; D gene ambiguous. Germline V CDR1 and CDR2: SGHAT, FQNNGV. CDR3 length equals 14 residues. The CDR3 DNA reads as TGTGCCAGCAGCCTAGATATCCTCTCCTACGAGCAGTACTTC. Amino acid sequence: CASSLDILSYEQYF.

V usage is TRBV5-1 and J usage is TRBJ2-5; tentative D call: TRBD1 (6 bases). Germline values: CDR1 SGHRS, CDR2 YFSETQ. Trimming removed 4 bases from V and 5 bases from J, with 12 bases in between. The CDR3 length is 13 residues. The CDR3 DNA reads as TGCGCCAGCAGCACGGGACACCCGGAGACCCAGTACTTC. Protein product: CASSTGHPETQYF. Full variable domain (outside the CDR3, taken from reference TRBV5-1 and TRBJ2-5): KAGVTQTPRYLIKTRGQQVTLSCSPISGHRSVSWYQQTPGQGLQFLFEYFSETQRNKGNFPGRFSGRQFSNSRSEMNVSTLELGDSALYLCASSTGHPETQYFGPGTRLLVL.

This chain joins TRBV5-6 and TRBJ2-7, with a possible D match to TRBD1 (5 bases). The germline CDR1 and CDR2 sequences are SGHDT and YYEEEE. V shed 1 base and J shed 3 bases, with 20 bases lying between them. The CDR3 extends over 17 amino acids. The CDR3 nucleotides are TGTGCCAGCAGCTTGAGGCAGGGATCCCTCGGTTTCTACGAGCAGTACTTC. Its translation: CASSLRQGSLGFYEQYF.

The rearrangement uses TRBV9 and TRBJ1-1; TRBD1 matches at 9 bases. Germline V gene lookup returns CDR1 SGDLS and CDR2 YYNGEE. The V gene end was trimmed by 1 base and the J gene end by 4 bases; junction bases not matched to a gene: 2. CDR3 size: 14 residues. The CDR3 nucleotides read TGTGCCAGCAGCGTAACAGGGGGCGGCACTGAAGCTTTCTTT. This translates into CASSVTGGGTEAFF.

CDR3 bases: TGTGCCAGCAGCTCCGAGACTAGCGGGAGCCATCGTAAGCAGTTCTTC. It translates to CASSSETSGSHRKQFF. V is TRBV7-3 and J is TRBJ2-1; the match to TRBD2 covers 12 bases. This CDR3 contains 16 residues. V was clipped by 4 bases and J by 11 bases; unmatched bases: 12. The V gene's germline CDR1 is SGHTA and CDR2 FQGTGA.

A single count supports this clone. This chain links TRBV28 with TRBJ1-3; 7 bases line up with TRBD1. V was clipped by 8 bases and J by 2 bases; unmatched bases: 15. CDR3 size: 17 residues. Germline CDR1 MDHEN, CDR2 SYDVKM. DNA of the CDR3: TGTGCCAGCCGCCATCGGGCCAGGGGGGCGACTGGAAACACCATATATTTT. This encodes CASRHRARGATGNTIYF.

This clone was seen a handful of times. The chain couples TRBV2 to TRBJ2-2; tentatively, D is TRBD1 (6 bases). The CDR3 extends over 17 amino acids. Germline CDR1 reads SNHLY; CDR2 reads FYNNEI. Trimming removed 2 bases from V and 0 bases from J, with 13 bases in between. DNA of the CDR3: TGTGCCAGCAGTGAATCCATGGGACACGCGAACACCGGGGAGCTGTTTTTT. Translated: CASSESMGHANTGELFF.

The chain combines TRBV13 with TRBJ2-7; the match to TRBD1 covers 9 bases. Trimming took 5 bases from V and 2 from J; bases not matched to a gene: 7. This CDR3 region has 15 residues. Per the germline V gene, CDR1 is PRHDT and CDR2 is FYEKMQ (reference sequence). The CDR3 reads CASSDTRTGAYEQYF. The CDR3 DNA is TGTGCCAGCAGCGACACACGGACAGGGGCCTACGAGCAGTACTTC.